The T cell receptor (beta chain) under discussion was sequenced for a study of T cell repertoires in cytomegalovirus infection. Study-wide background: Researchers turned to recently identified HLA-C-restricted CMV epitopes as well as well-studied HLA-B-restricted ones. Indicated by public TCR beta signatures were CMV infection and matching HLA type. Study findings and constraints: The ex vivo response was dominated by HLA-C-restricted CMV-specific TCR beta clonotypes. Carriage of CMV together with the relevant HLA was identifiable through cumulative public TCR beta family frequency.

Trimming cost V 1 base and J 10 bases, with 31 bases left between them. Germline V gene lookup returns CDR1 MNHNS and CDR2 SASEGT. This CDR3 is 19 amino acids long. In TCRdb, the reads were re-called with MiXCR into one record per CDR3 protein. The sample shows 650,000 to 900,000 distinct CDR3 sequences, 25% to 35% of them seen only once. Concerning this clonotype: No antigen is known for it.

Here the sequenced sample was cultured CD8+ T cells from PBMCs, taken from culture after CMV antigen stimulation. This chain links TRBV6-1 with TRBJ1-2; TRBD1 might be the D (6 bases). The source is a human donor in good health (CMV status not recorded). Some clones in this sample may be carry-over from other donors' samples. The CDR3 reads CASSEVGFLYFGGGAFYTF. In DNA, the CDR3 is TGTGCCAGCAGTGAAGTCGGGTTTTTGTATTTCGGAGGGGGAGCCTTCTACACCTTC.